The 17 T cell receptor beta chains below all came from one sample that was sequenced in a study of shared clonotypes between healthy human individuals. Data came from immunoSEQ multiplex PCR; TCRdb stores just in-frame clones and leaves some out. The table includes some 470,000 clones, over 65% detected once. The source material was PBMCs. These receptors originate from a woman aged 40 to 50 in good health. Some clones in this sample may be carry-over from other donors' samples.

J is TRBJ2-3 and V is TRBV7-3; D gene unclear. CDR1 is SGHTA and CDR2 is FQGTGA in the germline V gene. There are 15 residues in the CDR3. Trimming shortened V by 1 base and J by 0 bases, and 8 bases separated the two germline ends. The CDR3 DNA follows: TGTGCCAGCAGCTTAAAGTCAGGTAGCACAGATACGCAGTATTTT. This gives the protein CASSLKSGSTDTQYF. Complete variable domain (other parts from reference TRBV7-3 and TRBJ2-3): GAGVSQTPSNKVTEKGKYVELRCDPISGHTALYWYRQSLGQGPEFLIYFQGTGAADDSGLPNDRFFAVRPEGSVSTLKIQRTERGDSAVYLCASSLKSGSTDTQYFGPGTRLTVL.

The V call is TRBV5-5, the J call TRBJ1-1; D not resolved. This CDR3 is 15 amino acids long. Germline lookup yields CDR1 SGHKS and CDR2 YYEKEE (reference sequence). The V end lost 1 base, the J end lost 0 bases, and 10 bases lay between the germline ends. In DNA form, the CDR3 reads TGTGCCAGCAGCTTGATGAGGCTGGTGAACACTGAAGCTTTCTTT. This gives the protein CASSLMRLVNTEAFF.

V gene TRBV12-5 combines with J gene TRBJ2-5; 11 bases align to TRBD1. V shed 2 bases and J 4 bases; nucleotides not matched to a gene: 3. Germline CDR1 reads LGHNT; CDR2 reads FRNRAP. The CDR3 sequence is 15 residues long. The CDR3 DNA sequence: TGTGCTAGTGGTTTGATGGGACAGGGGGTAGAGACCCAGTACTTC. Protein product: CASGLMGQGVETQYF.

The chain employs TRBV5-1 and TRBJ2-2; no clear D. The length of the CDR3 is 16 residues. Germline V CDR1 and CDR2: SGHRS, YFSETQ. V was shortened by 0 bases and J by 3 bases, with 12 bases between the two germline ends. As DNA, the CDR3 is TGCGCCAGCAGCTTGGACCGGCCTGGACACACCGGGGAGCTGTTTTTT. It translates to CASSLDRPGHTGELFF.

The chain has TRBV9 and TRBJ2-7; D gene uncertain. The CDR3 runs to 13 residues. Trimming removed 10 bases at V and 1 base at J, with 15 bases between. Germline CDR1 SGDLS, CDR2 YYNGEE. This CDR3 reads CAGQRPNSYEQYF. The CDR3 DNA is TGTGCCGGCCAGCGCCCGAATTCCTACGAGCAGTACTTC.

V is TRBV5-1 and J is TRBJ1-3; D ambiguous. Germline loops: CDR1 SGHRS, CDR2 YFSETQ. The CDR3 is 16 amino acids. V lost 4 bases and J 1 base, leaving 15 bases between the germline ends. The CDR3 loop reads CASSLREQSSGNTIYF. The CDR3 nucleotides read TGCGCCAGCAGCCTACGGGAACAGTCGTCTGGAAACACCATATATTTT.

A single count supports this clone. The V call is TRBV2, the J call TRBJ2-3; maybe TRBD2 (5 bases). Trimming left V 4 bases short and J 2 bases short, with 13 bases between. CDR3 size: 15 residues. Germline values: CDR1 SNHLY, CDR2 FYNNEI. CDR3 loop: CASSGTRGFTDTQYF. The CDR3 nucleotides are TGTGCCAGCAGTGGTACTAGAGGGTTCACAGATACGCAGTATTTT.

The chain carries TRBV30 and TRBJ1-4, with D possibly matching TRBD1 (6 bases). The CDR3 runs 15 residues. Trimming stripped 4 bases from V and 3 bases from J, with 15 bases between. CDR1 is GTSNPN, CDR2 SVGIG, per germline (reference sequence). CDR3 coding DNA: TGTGCCTGGACCAGGAGGGGGGCGGCTAATGAAAAACTGTTTTTT. It specifies CAWTRRGAANEKLFF.

V and J are TRBV27 and TRBJ2-3; D unresolved. The germline V gene has CDR1 MNHEY and CDR2 SMNVEV (reference sequence). The CDR3 spans 16 residues. Trimming took 6 bases from V and 2 from J, leaving 18 bases between them. The CDR3 spells CASSTASAFLTDTQYF. DNA of the CDR3: TGTGCCAGCAGCACCGCCTCGGCTTTCCTCACAGATACGCAGTATTTT.

The CDR3 DNA follows: TGTGCCAGTAGTCCGAAACGAGTGACGGCCACAACTAATGAAAAACTGTTTTTT. This gives the protein CASSPKRVTATTNEKLFF. The chain has TRBV19 and TRBJ1-4, with D unresolved. This CDR3 has 18 amino acids. V was clipped by 5 bases and J by 0 bases, with 19 bases between them. Germline lookup yields CDR1 LNHDA and CDR2 SQIVND (reference sequence).

The J gene is TRBJ1-1, the V gene TRBV7-3; a possible D gene is TRBD1 (6 bases). Germline V gene data show CDR1 as SGHTA and CDR2 as FQGTGA. The CDR3 is 14 amino acids. V lost 1 base to trimming and J lost 3 bases, with 9 bases between them. CDR3 nucleotide sequence: TGTGCCAGCAGCTTAAGCGCAGGGGACACTGAAGCTTTCTTT. This sequence encodes CASSLSAGDTEAFF.

The CDR3 coding sequence is TGTGCCAGCAGTTCCCGGGGTGAGACGCAGTATTTT. Protein sequence: CASSSRGETQYF. The chain couples TRBV7-3 to TRBJ2-3; a weak D match, TRBD2 (5 bases). Germline-derived CDR1 and CDR2 are SGHTA and FQGTGA. Deletions cut 6 bases from V and 9 bases from J, with 13 bases between. The CDR3 loop spans 12 amino acids.

This rearrangement joins TRBV11-2 to TRBJ2-1, with TRBD2 matching 9 bases. CDR1 and CDR2 from the germline V gene are SGHAT and FQNNGV. The CDR3 loop spans 16 amino acids. J gave up 1 base and V 6 bases, and 7 bases lay outside the gene matches. In nucleotides, the CDR3 is TGTGCCAGCAGAAATCTAGCGGGATGGTCCTACAATGAGCAGTTCTTC. Its translation: CASRNLAGWSYNEQFF.

V usage is TRBV11-2 and J usage is TRBJ1-1; the D gene is possibly TRBD1 (5 bases). This CDR3 is 15 amino acids long. Germline V gives CDR1 SGHAT, CDR2 FQNNGV. V lost 1 base, J lost 4 bases, and 13 bases lay in between. In nucleotides, the CDR3 is TGTGCCAGCAGCTTAGTTGCAGGGCTAGGCACTGAAGCTTTCTTT. Its translation is CASSLVAGLGTEAFF.

Points on this clone: This may be a read error: a much more frequent sequence differs by one nucleotide. Distinct nucleotide sequences in the sample also encode this CDR3. The J gene is TRBJ1-2, the V gene TRBV9; D call uncertain. The germline CDR1 and CDR2 sequences are SGDLS and YYNGEE. The CDR3 length is 14 residues. Trimming removed 2 bases at V and 8 bases at J, with 16 bases between. The CDR3 reads CASSVETGTGGYTF. In DNA form, the CDR3 reads TGTGCCAGCAGCGTGGAAACGGGTACGGGCGGCTACACCTTC.

This clone was counted only a few times. The rearrangement joins TRBV18 to TRBJ1-2; 7 bases are a match to TRBD1. Looked up from germline, CDR1 is KGHSH and CDR2 is LQKENI. Trimming at V came to 6 bases and at J to 6 bases, leaving 7 bases not matched to a gene. The length of the CDR3 is 13 residues. The CDR3 loop reads CASSPDRVDGYTF. The DNA for the CDR3 is TGTGCCAGCTCCCCCGACAGGGTGGATGGCTACACCTTC.

This clone occurred once. The rearrangement uses TRBV6-5 and TRBJ1-1, with 12 bases lining up with TRBD1. The CDR3 is 14 amino acids. V was pared by 8 bases and J by 3 bases, with 4 bases of the junction left unmatched. Per germline, CDR1 MNHEY and CDR2 SVGAGI. The CDR3 sequence: CASRDRGRDTEAFF. The CDR3, as DNA: TGTGCCAGCCGGGACAGGGGGCGAGACACTGAAGCTTTCTTT.